This T cell receptor beta chain was sequenced for a study of blood T cells in healthy people across ages. V lost 5 bases, J lost 11 bases, and 12 bases stayed unmatched. Germline-derived CDR1 and CDR2 are LNHNV and YYDKDF (reference sequence). The CDR3 runs to 15 residues. Through a sample-barcoded 5' primer and a J-beta primer mix, a second PCR was run for about 6 to 11 cycles. TCRdb re-called the 5' RACE reads with MiXCR, one entry per CDR3 protein. The data show roughly 2 million distinct CDR3 sequences, around 50% seen once. This TCR was sampled from a woman between 40 and 50 years old in good health. This chain links TRBV15 with TRBJ1-6, with 7 bases that match TRBD1. Source material: blood. CDR3 sequence reads: CATSRGAGGPPPLHF. As DNA, the CDR3 is TGTGCCACCAGCCGAGGTGCAGGGGGGCCTCCACCCCTCCACTTT.